This T cell receptor (beta chain) was found in a study of blood T cell repertoires in COVID-19. Background on the study: Acute and convalescent COVID-19 samples came from the United States, Italy and Spain. Sample material is recorded as cDNA or gDNA derived from T cells, B-cell-depleted T cells, or PBMCs.

The germline V gene has CDR1 SGHRS and CDR2 YFSETQ. The CDR3 loop spans 14 amino acids. The V and J ends lost 0 bases and 7 bases respectively, with 8 bases between them. Per the original data handling: For nucleated cells, counts were estimated from reference gene primer amplification. Profiled with immunoSEQ multiplex PCR; TCRdb holds only in-frame clones, not every one. V and J calls and clone size follow that table, whereas D and trimming were derived from the DNA. The sample has 75,000 to 90,000 clones; around 90% are singletons. V gene TRBV5-1 combines with J gene TRBJ1-6; D is ambiguous. The clonotype comes from a woman between 50 and 59 years old in a cohort sampled during active COVID-19. Sequencing used peripheral blood. The CDR3 here is CASSLDSQNSPLHF. DNA for the CDR3: TGCGCCAGCAGCTTGGACAGTCAGAATTCACCCCTCCACTTT. The complete variable domain, with remaining parts taken from reference TRBV5-1 and TRBJ1-6, reads KAGVTQTPRYLIKTRGQQVTLSCSPISGHRSVSWYQQTPGQGLQFLFEYFSETQRNKGNFPGRFSGRQFSNSRSEMNVSTLELGDSALYLCASSLDSQNSPLHFGNGTRLTVT.